Here is one T cell receptor beta chain with its context. Its antigen remains unknown. Other DNA sequences from this sample encode an identical CDR3 as well. This entry belongs to a study of shared clonotypes between healthy human individuals. About the study: Donors, aged 18 to 49, were two women and a few men.

Study observations and caveats: Non-shared clonotypes had lower generation probabilities than clonotypes shared by all four sorted-subset donors.

Naive CD8 cells, CD45RO-negative and positively selected for CCR7, excluded terminally differentiated effector memory CD45RA+ cells. Sequencing used immunoSEQ multiplex PCR; TCRdb keeps in-frame clones, though not all of them. Of roughly 1,800,000 clones in the sample, over 85% were seen once. The sequencing sample was made of naive CD8+ T cells sorted from blood. The clonotype comes from a man between 18 and 29 years old in good health.

The CDR3 DNA reads TGTGCCAGCAGCCCTGGATCAGGGGGCTACGAGCAGTACTTC. It yields the protein CASSPGSGGYEQYF. V is TRBV9 and J is TRBJ2-7; 7 nucleotides align to TRBD1. Per the germline V gene, CDR1 is SGDLS and CDR2 is YYNGEE. The CDR3 has 14 amino acids. V gave up 4 bases and J gave up 3 bases; unmatched junction bases: 7.